These T cell receptor beta chains were read from a single sample in a study of T cells in Graves' hyperthyroidism and ophthalmopathy. TCRdb called the multiplex PCR reads again in MiXCR, with one record for every CDR3 protein. The profile covers 700,000 or so distinct CDR3 sequences, with about 17% appearing a single time and 8.4% taken by the ten largest. The specimen sequenced was blood. The receptors originated from a man aged 18 to 29 with Graves' hyperthyroidism. Both conserved end residues are part of each CDR3. The order of the fields is D gene, J gene, V gene, clone size, CDR3 protein, CDR3 DNA. A D gene is named only where the DNA matches it firmly. Clone size appears in some rows only: once, few, many, or a class for an expanded clone.

- | TRBJ2-7 | TRBV10-3 | few | CAISVAISYEQYF | TGTGCCATCAGCGTCGCCATTTCCTACGAGCAGTACTTC
- | TRBJ1-1 | TRBV5-1 | many | CASSQARNTEAFF | TGCGCCAGCAGCCAAGCCCGGAACACTGAAGCTTTCTTT
TRBD1 | TRBJ2-7 | TRBV7-2 | - | CASSLRQGGSYEQYF | TGTGCCAGCAGCTTAAGACAGGGGGGCTCCTACGAGCAGTACTTC
TRBD2 | TRBJ2-7 | TRBV5-1 | many | CASTVGTSVDEQYF | TGCGCCAGCACAGTTGGGACTAGCGTTGACGAGCAGTACTTC
TRBD1 | TRBJ2-7 | TRBV7-2 | - | CASSLGQLAYEQYF | TGTGCCAGCAGCTTGGGACAGTTAGCCTACGAGCAGTACTTC
- | TRBJ2-7 | TRBV28 | many | CASSSGTLSYEQYF | TGTGCCAGCAGTTCGGGCACCCTCTCCTACGAGCAGTACTTC
- | TRBJ2-7 | TRBV28 | many | CASRPQRVRRDYEQYF | TGTGCCAGCAGGCCGCAGCGGGTCCGGAGGGACTACGAGCAGTACTTC
- | TRBJ2-2 | TRBV12-3/TRBV12-4 | - | CASSLGAGTPNTGELFF | TGTGCCAGCAGCCTAGGAGCCGGGACACCGAACACCGGGGAGCTGTTTTTT
TRBD2 | TRBJ2-1 | TRBV5-1 | many | CASSLASGGGPWNEQFF | TGCGCCAGCAGCTTGGCCTCCGGGGGAGGGCCATGGAATGAGCAGTTCTTC
TRBD1 | TRBJ1-2 | TRBV7-9 | - | CASSLSTDRGYTF | TGTGCCAGCAGCTTATCGACGGACAGGGGCTACACCTTC
- | TRBJ2-5 | TRBV5-5 | few | CASSSTDVGSKETQYF | TGTGCCAGCAGCTCGACGGACGTTGGGTCCAAAGAGACCCAGTACTTC
- | TRBJ1-1 | TRBV6-1 | many | CASSETGGQAEAFF | TGTGCCAGCAGTGAAACCGGGGGGCAGGCTGAAGCTTTCTTT
TRBD1 | TRBJ2-1 | TRBV12-3/TRBV12-4 | many | CASSSWDRAFEQFF | TGTGCCAGCAGTTCTTGGGACAGGGCATTTGAGCAGTTCTTC
- | TRBJ2-7 | TRBV6-1 | few | CASRDNPTSSYEQYF | TGTGCCAGCAGGGATAATCCCACTTCCTCCTACGAGCAGTACTTC
TRBD1 | TRBJ1-5 | TRBV12-3/TRBV12-4 | many | CASSLGQGAPQHF | TGTGCCAGCAGTTTGGGACAGGGGGCTCCCCAGCATTTT
- | TRBJ1-4 | TRBV20-1 | - | CSARGVNGKLFF | TGCAGTGCTAGAGGAGTAAATGGAAAACTGTTTTTT
- | TRBJ1-2 | TRBV29-1 | few | CSVDGGIYGYTF | TGCAGCGTTGATGGGGGAATATATGGCTACACCTTC
- | TRBJ1-2 | TRBV7-9 | few | CASSLFAEANYGYTF | TGTGCCAGCAGCTTATTTGCCGAAGCTAACTATGGCTACACCTTC
TRBD2 | TRBJ2-5 | TRBV10-3 | many | CAISEGKKTSGLQETQYF | TGTGCCATCAGTGAGGGGAAAAAGACTAGCGGGTTACAAGAGACCCAGTACTTC
- | TRBJ2-7 | TRBV3-1 | - | CASSQDRDEQYF | TGTGCCAGCAGCCAAGACAGGGACGAGCAGTACTTC
- | TRBJ1-2 | TRBV3-1 | - | CASSGLIGVSDGYTF | TGTGCCAGCTCCGGACTTATTGGGGTCTCGGATGGCTACACCTTC
TRBD2 | TRBJ2-1 | TRBV11-3 | many | CASSPFSGRYNEQFF | TGTGCCAGCAGCCCTTTTAGCGGGAGGTACAATGAGCAGTTCTTC
- | TRBJ2-7 | TRBV11-3 | - | CASSPRGAYSYEQYF | TGTGCCAGCAGCCCGCGGGGCGCCTACTCCTACGAGCAGTACTTC
- | TRBJ1-5 | TRBV12-3/TRBV12-4 | many | CASRQQGEGNQPQHF | TGTGCCAGCAGACAACAGGGAGAAGGGAATCAGCCCCAGCATTTT
- | TRBJ2-1 | TRBV7-9 | many | CASSSERNEQFF | TGTGCCAGCAGCTCGGAGCGGAATGAGCAGTTCTTC
- | TRBJ2-7 | TRBV19 | - | CASSERAQTYEQYF | TGTGCCAGTAGTGAGAGGGCCCAAACTTACGAGCAGTACTTC
TRBD1 | TRBJ2-7 | TRBV30 | - | CAWTPDRGWEQYF | TGTGCCTGGACCCCCGACAGGGGATGGGAGCAGTACTTC
- | TRBJ2-1 | TRBV7-9 | - | CASSLGSGEGNEQFF | TGTGCCAGCAGCCTTGGTAGCGGAGAGGGCAATGAGCAGTTCTTC
TRBD2 | TRBJ2-2 | TRBV6-2/TRBV6-3 | - | CASSFPSGLADGELFF | TGTGCCAGCAGTTTTCCTTCGGGACTAGCGGACGGGGAGCTGTTTTTT
- | TRBJ1-1 | TRBV13 | - | CASSSQGRPNAEAFF | TGTGCCAGCAGCTCCCAGGGACGGCCGAACGCTGAAGCTTTCTTT
- | TRBJ1-5 | TRBV7-2 | few | CASSLFGGPTLYQPQHF | TGTGCCAGCAGCTTATTTGGGGGGCCCACCTTATATCAGCCCCAGCATTTT
TRBD2 | TRBJ2-1 | TRBV6-1 | many | CASTRVAGGSYNEQFF | TGTGCCAGCACCCGAGTAGCGGGAGGCTCCTACAATGAGCAGTTCTTC
TRBD2 | TRBJ2-1 | TRBV28 | many | CASSLFLAGGNEQFF | TGTGCCAGCAGTTTATTCCTAGCGGGAGGCAATGAGCAGTTCTTC
TRBD2 | TRBJ2-3 | TRBV27 | many | CASSLLGGSGMDRTDTQYF | TGTGCCAGCAGTTTACTCGGGGGGAGTGGGATGGATCGCACAGATACGCAGTATTTT
- | TRBJ2-2 | TRBV3-1 | - | CASDPSGGGELFF | TGTGCCAGTGACCCATCCGGTGGCGGGGAGCTGTTTTTT
TRBD2 | TRBJ2-3 | TRBV20-1 | - | CSAKTSGSSDTQYF | TGCAGTGCTAAGACTAGCGGGAGCTCAGATACGCAGTATTTT
- | TRBJ1-5 | TRBV19 | - | CARGARVSNQPQHF | TGTGCCAGGGGTGCGAGGGTCAGCAATCAGCCCCAGCATTTT
TRBD1 | TRBJ1-3 | TRBV28 | many | CASSRTGRGNTIYF | TGTGCCAGCAGTAGGACAGGGCGTGGAAACACCATATATTTT
TRBD1 | TRBJ1-5 | TRBV6-1 | - | CASSDGTGGWNQPQHF | TGTGCCAGCAGTGACGGGACAGGGGGCTGGAATCAGCCCCAGCATTTT
- | TRBJ1-2 | TRBV20-1 | - | CSARNRGRVGANYGYTF | TGCAGTGCTAGAAACCGGGGCAGGGTCGGAGCTAACTATGGCTACACCTTC
TRBD2 | TRBJ2-1 | TRBV4-1 | few | CASSRSPGTRGSEQFF | TGCGCCAGCAGCCGTAGCCCCGGGACTAGGGGGAGTGAGCAGTTCTTC
- | TRBJ1-4 | TRBV28 | many | CASSEKGEKLFF | TGTGCCAGCAGTGAGAAAGGGGAAAAACTGTTTTTT
TRBD2 | TRBJ2-2 | TRBV7-8 | few | CASSQTLRTSGRTGELFF | TGTGCCAGCAGCCAAACATTACGAACTAGCGGGAGGACCGGGGAGCTGTTTTTT
- | TRBJ2-7 | TRBV7-9 | few | CASSRGTQTYEQYF | TGTGCCAGCAGCCGCGGGACCCAAACCTACGAGCAGTACTTC
- | TRBJ1-3 | TRBV5-5 | few | CASSPGPISGNTIYF | TGTGCCAGCAGCCCGGGACCGATCTCTGGAAACACCATATATTTT
TRBD1 | TRBJ2-5 | TRBV6-2/TRBV6-3 | - | CASSPQTGTGTQETQYF | TGTGCCAGCAGTCCCCAAACCGGGACAGGGACTCAAGAGACCCAGTACTTC
TRBD2 | TRBJ2-3 | TRBV7-9 | many | CASSPSSGSGADTQYF | TGTGCCAGCAGCCCGAGTAGCGGGAGCGGCGCAGATACGCAGTATTTT
TRBD1 | TRBJ2-1 | TRBV24-1 | many | CATSDRPRDRRHNEQFF | TGTGCCACCAGTGATCGGCCCCGGGACAGGCGACACAATGAGCAGTTCTTC
TRBD1 | TRBJ2-5 | TRBV6-2/TRBV6-3 | few | CASRPTGTKETQYF | TGTGCCAGCAGACCGACAGGGACAAAAGAGACCCAGTACTTC
- | TRBJ1-4 | TRBV20-1 | - | CSARVRGRFEKLFF | TGCAGTGCTAGAGTAAGGGGCCGGTTTGAAAAACTGTTTTTT
TRBD2 | TRBJ2-3 | TRBV12-3/TRBV12-4 | many | CASRPGLAGDTQYF | TGTGCCAGCAGGCCGGGACTAGCGGGAGATACGCAGTATTTT